This TCR beta chain emerged from a study of blood T cell repertoires in COVID-19. About the research overall: The United States, Italy and Spain supplied acute and convalescent COVID-19 samples.

Measured with immunoSEQ multiplex PCR; TCRdb has only the in-frame clones, and not every one. Of some 56,000 clones detected, around 81% appear once; the ten largest clones hold about 26%. This TCR was sampled from an elderly woman with active or convalescent COVID-19. The sequencing input was peripheral blood.

The CDR3 DNA follows: TGTGCCAGCAGCCAATCGTACACTGAAGCTTTCTTT. Its translation: CASSQSYTEAFF. V usage is TRBV3-1 (or the pseudogene TRBV3-2) and J usage is TRBJ1-1; D gene uncertain. V was trimmed by 2 bases and J by 3 bases, leaving 4 bases between them. CDR1 is LGHDT, CDR2 YNNKEL, per germline (reference sequence). The CDR3 extends over 12 amino acids.